Reported below is one T cell receptor (beta chain). This sample was taken from a study of blood T cell repertoires in COVID-19. The wider study: The study drew acute and convalescent COVID-19 samples from the United States, Italy and Spain. From T cells, B-cell-depleted T cells, or PBMCs came the material, which was cDNA or gDNA.

Measured with immunoSEQ multiplex PCR; TCRdb has only the in-frame clones, and not every one. The top ten hold roughly 4.5% of the sample, which has 85,000 to 95,000 clones, around nine tenths seen once. Germline V gene lookup returns CDR1 KGHSH and CDR2 LQKENI. The CDR3 runs to 19 residues. J was trimmed by 6 bases and V by 6 bases; bases with no gene match: 21. The receptor's source is a woman aged 80 or over with acute or convalescent COVID-19. The sequencing input was peripheral blood. The chain combines TRBV18 with TRBJ2-1; TRBD2 matches 9 bases. CDR3 region: CASSTMMPGLARPPNEQFF. The CDR3 nucleotides are TGTGCCAGCTCGACCATGATGCCGGGACTAGCCCGCCCCCCCAATGAGCAGTTCTTC.